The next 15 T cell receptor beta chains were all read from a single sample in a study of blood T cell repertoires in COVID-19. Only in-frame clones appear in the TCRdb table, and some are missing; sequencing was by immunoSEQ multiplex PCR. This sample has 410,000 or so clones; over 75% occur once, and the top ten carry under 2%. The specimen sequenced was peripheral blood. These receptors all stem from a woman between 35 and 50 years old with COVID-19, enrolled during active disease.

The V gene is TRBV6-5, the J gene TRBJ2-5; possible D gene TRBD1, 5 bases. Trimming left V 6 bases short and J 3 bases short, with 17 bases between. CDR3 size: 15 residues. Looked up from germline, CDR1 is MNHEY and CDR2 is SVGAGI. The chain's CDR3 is CASSRDRKGKETQYF. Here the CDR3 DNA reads TGTGCCAGCAGCCGTGACAGAAAGGGGAAAGAGACCCAGTACTTC.

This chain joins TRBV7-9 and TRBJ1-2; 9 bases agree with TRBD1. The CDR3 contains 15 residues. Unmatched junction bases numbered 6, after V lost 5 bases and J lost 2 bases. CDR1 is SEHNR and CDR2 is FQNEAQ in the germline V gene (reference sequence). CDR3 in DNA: TGTGCCAGCAGCGCATGGGACAGGGAGAACTATGGCTACACCTTC. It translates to CASSAWDRENYGYTF.

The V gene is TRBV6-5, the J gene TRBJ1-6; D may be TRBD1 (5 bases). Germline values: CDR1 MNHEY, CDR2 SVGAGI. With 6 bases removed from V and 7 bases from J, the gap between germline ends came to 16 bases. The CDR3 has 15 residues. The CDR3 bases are TGTGCCAGCAGCTGGGTGTGGAAGGGGAATTCACCCCTCCACTTT. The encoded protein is CASSWVWKGNSPLHF.

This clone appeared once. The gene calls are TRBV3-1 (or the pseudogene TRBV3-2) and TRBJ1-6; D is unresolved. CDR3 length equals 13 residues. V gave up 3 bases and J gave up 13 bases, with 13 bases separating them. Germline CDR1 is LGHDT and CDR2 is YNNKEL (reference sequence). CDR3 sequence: CASSHPSPPPLHF. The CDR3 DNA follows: TGTGCCAGCAGCCATCCCAGTCCGCCCCCCCTCCACTTT.

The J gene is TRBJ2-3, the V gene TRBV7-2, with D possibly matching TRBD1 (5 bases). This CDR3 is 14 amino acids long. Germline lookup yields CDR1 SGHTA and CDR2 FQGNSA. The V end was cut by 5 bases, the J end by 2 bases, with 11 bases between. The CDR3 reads CASSEAGYTDTQYF. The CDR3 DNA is TGTGCCAGCAGCGAAGCAGGGTACACAGATACGCAGTATTTT.

The CDR3 DNA reads as TGTGCCACCAGTGAGTCTTCGGGGTCTAGGGAGACCCAGTACTTC. Translating it yields CATSESSGSRETQYF. V is TRBV24-1 and J is TRBJ2-5, with a weak D call TRBD2 (5 bases). Germline CDR1 is KGHDR and CDR2 is SFDVKD. Trimming removed 4 bases from V and 5 bases from J, with 16 bases in between. The CDR3 loop spans 15 amino acids.

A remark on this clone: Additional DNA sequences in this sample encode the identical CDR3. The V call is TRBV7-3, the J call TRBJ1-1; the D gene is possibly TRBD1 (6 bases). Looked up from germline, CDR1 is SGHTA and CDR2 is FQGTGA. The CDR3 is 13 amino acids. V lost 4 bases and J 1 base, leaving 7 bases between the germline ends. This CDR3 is CASSSDRNTEAFF. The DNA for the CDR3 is TGTGCCAGCAGCTCGGACAGGAACACTGAAGCTTTCTTT.

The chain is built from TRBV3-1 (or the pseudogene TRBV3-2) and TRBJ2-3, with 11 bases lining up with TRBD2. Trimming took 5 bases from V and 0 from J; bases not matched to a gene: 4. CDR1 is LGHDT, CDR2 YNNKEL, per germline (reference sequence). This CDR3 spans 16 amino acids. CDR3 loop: CASSSGLAASTDTQYF. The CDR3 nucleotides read TGTGCCAGCAGCTCGGGACTAGCGGCCAGCACAGATACGCAGTATTTT.

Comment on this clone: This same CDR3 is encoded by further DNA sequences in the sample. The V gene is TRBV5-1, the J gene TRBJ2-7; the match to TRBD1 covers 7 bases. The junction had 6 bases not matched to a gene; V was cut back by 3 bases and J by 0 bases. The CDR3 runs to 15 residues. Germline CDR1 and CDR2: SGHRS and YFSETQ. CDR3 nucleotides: TGCGCCAGCAGCTCAACAGGGGACCCCTCCTACGAGCAGTACTTC. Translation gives CASSSTGDPSYEQYF.

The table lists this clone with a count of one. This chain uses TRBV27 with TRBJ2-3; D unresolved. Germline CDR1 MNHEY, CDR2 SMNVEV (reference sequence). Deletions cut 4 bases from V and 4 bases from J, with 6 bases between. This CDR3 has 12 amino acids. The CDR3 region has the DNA TGTGCCAGCAGTTATCTTGCAGATACGCAGTATTTT. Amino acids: CASSYLADTQYF.

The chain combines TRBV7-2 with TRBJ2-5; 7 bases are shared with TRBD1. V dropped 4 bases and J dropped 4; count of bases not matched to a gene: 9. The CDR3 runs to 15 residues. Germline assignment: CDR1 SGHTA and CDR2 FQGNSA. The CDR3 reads CASSSQQGLGETQYF. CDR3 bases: TGTGCCAGCAGCTCCCAACAGGGGCTGGGAGAGACCCAGTACTTC.

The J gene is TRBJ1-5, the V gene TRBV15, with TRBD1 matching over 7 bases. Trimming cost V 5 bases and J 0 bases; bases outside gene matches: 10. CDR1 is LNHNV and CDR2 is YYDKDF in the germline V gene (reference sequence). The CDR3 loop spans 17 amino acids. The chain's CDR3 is CATSLTRGRNSNQPQHF. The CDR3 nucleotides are TGTGCCACCAGCCTAACCAGGGGGAGGAATAGCAATCAGCCCCAGCATTTT.

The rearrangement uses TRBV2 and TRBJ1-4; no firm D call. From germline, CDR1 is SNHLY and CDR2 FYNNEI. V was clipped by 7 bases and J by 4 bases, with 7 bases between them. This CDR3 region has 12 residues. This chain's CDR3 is CASKGVNEKLFF. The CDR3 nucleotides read TGTGCCAGCAAGGGAGTTAATGAAAAACTGTTTTTT.

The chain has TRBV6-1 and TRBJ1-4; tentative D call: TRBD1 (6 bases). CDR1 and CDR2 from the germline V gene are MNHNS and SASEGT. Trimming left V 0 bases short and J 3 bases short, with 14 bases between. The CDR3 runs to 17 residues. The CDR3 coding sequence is TGTGCCAGCAGTGAAGCGCTAGAGGACAGCCCTAATGAAAAACTGTTTTTT. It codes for CASSEALEDSPNEKLFF.

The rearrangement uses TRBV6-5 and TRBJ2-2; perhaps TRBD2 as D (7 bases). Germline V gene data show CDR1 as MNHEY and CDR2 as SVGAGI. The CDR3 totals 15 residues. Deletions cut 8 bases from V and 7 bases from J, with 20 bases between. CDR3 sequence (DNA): TGTGCCAGCCGAATAGGTCGGGGGGCTGGCGGGGAGCTGTTTTTT. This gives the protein CASRIGRGAGGELFF.